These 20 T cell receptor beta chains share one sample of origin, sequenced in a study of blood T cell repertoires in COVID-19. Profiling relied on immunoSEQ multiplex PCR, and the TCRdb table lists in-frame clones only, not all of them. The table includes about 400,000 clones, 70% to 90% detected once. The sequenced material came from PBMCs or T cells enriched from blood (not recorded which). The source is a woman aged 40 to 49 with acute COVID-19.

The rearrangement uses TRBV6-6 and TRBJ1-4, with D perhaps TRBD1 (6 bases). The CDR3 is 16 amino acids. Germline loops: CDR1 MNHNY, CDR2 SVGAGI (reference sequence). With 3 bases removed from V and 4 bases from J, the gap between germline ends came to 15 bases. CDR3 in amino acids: CASSYGTGGLNEKLFF. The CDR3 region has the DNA TGTGCCAGCAGTTATGGGACGGGGGGCCTTAATGAAAAACTGTTTTTT.

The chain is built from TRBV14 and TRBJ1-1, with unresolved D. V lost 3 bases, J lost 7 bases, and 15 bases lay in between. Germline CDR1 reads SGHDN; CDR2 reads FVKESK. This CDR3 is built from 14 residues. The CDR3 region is CASSHGPIVGEAFF. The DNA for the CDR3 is TGTGCCAGCAGCCATGGGCCCATAGTGGGTGAAGCTTTCTTT.

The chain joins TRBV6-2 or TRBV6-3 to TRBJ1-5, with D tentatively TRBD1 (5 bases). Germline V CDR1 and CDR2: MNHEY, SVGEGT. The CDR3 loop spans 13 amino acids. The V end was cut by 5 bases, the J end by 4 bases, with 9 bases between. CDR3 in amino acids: CASSTDTNQPQHF. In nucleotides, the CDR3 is TGTGCCAGCAGTACGGACACAAATCAGCCCCAGCATTTT.

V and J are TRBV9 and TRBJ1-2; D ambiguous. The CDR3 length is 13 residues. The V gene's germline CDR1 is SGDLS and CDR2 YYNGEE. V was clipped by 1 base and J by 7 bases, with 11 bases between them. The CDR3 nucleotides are TGTGCCAGCAGCGTAAGCTGGCGGAGTGGCTACACCTTC. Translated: CASSVSWRSGYTF.

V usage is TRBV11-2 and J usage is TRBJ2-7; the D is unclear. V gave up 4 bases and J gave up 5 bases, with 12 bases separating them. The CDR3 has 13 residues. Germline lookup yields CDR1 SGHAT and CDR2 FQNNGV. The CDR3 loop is CASSSPHSHEQYF. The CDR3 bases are TGTGCCAGCAGCTCGCCCCACTCTCACGAGCAGTACTTC.

The CDR3 spells CASSVAGGYGYTF. Here the CDR3 DNA reads TGTGCCAGCAGCGTAGCGGGAGGTTATGGCTACACCTTC. The chain employs TRBV9 and TRBJ1-2; D not resolved. This CDR3 spans 13 amino acids. V lost 0 bases to trimming and J lost 5 bases, with 8 bases between them. Germline CDR1 and CDR2: SGDLS and YYNGEE. Complete variable domain (other parts from reference TRBV9 and TRBJ1-2): DSGVTQTPKHLITATGQRVTLRCSPRSGDLSVYWYQQSLDQGLQFLIQYYNGEERAKGNILERFSAQQFPDLHSELNLSSLELGDSALYFCASSVAGGYGYTFGSGTRLTVV.

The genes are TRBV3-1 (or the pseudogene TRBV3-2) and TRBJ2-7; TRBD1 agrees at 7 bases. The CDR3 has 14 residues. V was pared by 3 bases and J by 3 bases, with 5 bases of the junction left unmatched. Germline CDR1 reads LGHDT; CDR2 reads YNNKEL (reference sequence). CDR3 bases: TGTGCCAGCAGCCATGGACAGGTGGACTACGAGCAGTACTTC. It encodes CASSHGQVDYEQYF.

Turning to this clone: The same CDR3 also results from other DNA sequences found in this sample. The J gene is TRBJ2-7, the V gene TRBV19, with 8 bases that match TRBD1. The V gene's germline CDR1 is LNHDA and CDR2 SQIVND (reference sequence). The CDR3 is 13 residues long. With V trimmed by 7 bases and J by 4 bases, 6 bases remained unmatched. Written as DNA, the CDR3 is TGTGCCAGTATGGGGGGACAGGCATACGAGCAGTACTTC. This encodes CASMGGQAYEQYF.

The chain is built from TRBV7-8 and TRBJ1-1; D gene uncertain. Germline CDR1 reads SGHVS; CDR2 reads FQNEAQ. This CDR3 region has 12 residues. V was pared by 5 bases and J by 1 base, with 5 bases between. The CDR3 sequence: CASSRANTEAFF. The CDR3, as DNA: TGTGCCAGCAGCCGGGCGAACACTGAAGCTTTCTTT. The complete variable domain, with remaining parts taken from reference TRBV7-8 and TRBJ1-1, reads GAGVSQSPRYKVAKRGQDVALRCDPISGHVSLFWYQQALGQGPEFLTYFQNEAQLDKSGLPSDRFFAERPEGSVSTLKIQRTQQEDSAVYLCASSRANTEAFFGQGTRLTVV.

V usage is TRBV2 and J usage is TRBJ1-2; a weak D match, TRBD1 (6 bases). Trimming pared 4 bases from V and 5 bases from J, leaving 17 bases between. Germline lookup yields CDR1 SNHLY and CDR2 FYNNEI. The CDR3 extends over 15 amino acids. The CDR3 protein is CASSGLVTGSYGYTF. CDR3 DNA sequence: TGTGCCAGCAGTGGCCTCGTGACAGGATCGTATGGCTACACCTTC.

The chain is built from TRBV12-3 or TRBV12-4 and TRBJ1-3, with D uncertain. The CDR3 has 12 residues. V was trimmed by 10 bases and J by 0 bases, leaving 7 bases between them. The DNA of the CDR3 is TGTGCCAACCAGCGCTCTGGAAACACCATATATTTT. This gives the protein CANQRSGNTIYF.

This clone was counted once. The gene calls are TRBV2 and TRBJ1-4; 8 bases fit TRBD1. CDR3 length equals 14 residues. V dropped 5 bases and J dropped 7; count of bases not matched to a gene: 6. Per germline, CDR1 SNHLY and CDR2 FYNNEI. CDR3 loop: CASSRTGNIEKLFF. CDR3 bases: TGTGCCAGCAGTCGGACAGGGAACATTGAAAAACTGTTTTTT.

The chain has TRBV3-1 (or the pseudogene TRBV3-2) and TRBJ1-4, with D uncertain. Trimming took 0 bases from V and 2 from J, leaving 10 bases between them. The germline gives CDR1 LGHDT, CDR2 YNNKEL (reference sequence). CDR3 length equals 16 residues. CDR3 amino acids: CASSQDVTGTNEKLFF. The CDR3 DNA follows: TGTGCCAGCAGCCAAGATGTTACGGGGACTAATGAAAAACTGTTTTTT.

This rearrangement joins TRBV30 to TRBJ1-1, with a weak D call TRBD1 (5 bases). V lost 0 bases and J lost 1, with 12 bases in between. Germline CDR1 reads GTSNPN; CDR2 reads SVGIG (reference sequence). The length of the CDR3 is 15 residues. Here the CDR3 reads CAWSVPGSKNTEAFF. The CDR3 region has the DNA TGTGCCTGGAGTGTACCAGGGTCAAAGAACACTGAAGCTTTCTTT. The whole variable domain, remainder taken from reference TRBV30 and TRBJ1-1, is SQTIHQWPATLVQPVGSPLSLECTVEGTSNPNLYWYRQAAGRGLQLLFYSVGIGQISSEVPQNLSASRPQDRQFILSSKKLLLSDSGFYLCAWSVPGSKNTEAFFGQGTRLTVV.

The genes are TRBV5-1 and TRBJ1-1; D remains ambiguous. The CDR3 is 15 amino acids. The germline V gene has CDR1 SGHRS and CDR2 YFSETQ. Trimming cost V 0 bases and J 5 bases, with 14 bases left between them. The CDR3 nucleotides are TGCGCCAGCAGCTTGGCTATGACTGCGGGAACTGAAGCTTTCTTT. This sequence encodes CASSLAMTAGTEAFF.

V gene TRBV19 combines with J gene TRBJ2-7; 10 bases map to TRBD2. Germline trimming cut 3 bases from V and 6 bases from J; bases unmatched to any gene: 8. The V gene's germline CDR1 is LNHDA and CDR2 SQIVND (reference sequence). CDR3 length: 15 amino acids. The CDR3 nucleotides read TGTGCCAGTAGTATCCGGCTAGCGGGGGTAGGCGAGCAGTACTTC. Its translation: CASSIRLAGVGEQYF.

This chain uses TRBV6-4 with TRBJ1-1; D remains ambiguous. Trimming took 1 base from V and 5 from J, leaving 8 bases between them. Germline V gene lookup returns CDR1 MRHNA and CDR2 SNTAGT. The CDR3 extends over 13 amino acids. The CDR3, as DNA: TGTGCCAGCAGTGACTTTTCGGGAACTGAAGCTTTCTTT. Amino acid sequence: CASSDFSGTEAFF.

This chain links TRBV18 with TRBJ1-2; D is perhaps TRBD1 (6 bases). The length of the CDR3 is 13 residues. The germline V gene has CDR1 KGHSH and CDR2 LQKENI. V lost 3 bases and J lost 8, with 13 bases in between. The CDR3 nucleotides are TGTGCCAGCTCACCGGACAGTGAAGGGGGCTACACCTTC. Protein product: CASSPDSEGGYTF.

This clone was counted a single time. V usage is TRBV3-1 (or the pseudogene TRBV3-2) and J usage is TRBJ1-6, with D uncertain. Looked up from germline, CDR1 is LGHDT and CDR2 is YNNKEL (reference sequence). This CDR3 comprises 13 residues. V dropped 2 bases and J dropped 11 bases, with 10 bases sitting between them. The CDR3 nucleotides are TGTGCCAGCAGCCAATTCCCCCAGACACCCCTCCACTTT. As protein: CASSQFPQTPLHF.

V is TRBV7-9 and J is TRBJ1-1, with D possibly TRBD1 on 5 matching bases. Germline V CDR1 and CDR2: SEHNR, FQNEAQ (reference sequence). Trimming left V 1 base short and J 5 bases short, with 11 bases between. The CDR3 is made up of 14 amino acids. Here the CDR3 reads CASSLEAGMTEAFF. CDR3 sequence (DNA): TGTGCCAGCAGCTTAGAAGCAGGGATGACTGAAGCTTTCTTT.